A selection of T cell receptor beta chains follows, all from one sample in a study of patients and donors after allogeneic stem cell transplantation. MiXCR, applied by TCRdb to the RT-PCR reads, yields one record per CDR3 protein. This table has approximately 410,000 distinct CDR3 sequences, 16% appearing once. The sequenced sample was blood, either unsorted or a sorted T cell fraction (not recorded which). Source of these receptors: a human donor who was either an allogeneic HSCT recipient or a stem cell or donor lymphocyte infusion donor (not recorded which). It is not recorded whose cells these are; they may come from a transplant donor. Both conserved end residues are part of each CDR3. The D gene is left open where the match is weak. Clone size is not always given. Where it is, it says once, few, many or a class for expanded clones.

>-|TRBJ1-4|TRBV12-3/TRBV12-4|-
TGTGCCAGCAGTTTTAGGGAGATTAATGAAAAACTGTTTTTT
CASSFREINEKLFF
>few|TRBJ2-2|TRBV11-2|TRBD2
TGTGCCAGCAGCTTTCCCCGGGGGAGCGGGAGTAGATACGGGGAGCTGTTTTTT
CASSFPRGSGSRYGELFF
>-|TRBJ1-4|TRBV7-9|TRBD1
TGTGCCAGCAGCCGTGGACAGGGGGCGATTAATGAAAAACTGTTTTTT
CASSRGQGAINEKLFF
>-|TRBJ2-7|TRBV6-1|TRBD2
TGTGCCAGCAGCCAACCCGGGACTAGCGGTTCCTACGAGCAGTACTTC
CASSQPGTSGSYEQYF
>many|TRBJ2-1|TRBV5-1|-
TGCGCCAGCAGCTTGGTCCAGGGGATCAATGAGCAGTTCTTC
CASSLVQGINEQFF
>-|TRBJ2-7|TRBV2|-
TGTGCCAGCACGTACCGGGTCCTGAGCTCCTACGAGCAGTACTTC
CASTYRVLSSYEQYF
>-|TRBJ1-1|TRBV11-2|-
TGTGCCAGCAGCCCCTCGCGGGAGAACACTGAAGCTTTCTTT
CASSPSRENTEAFF
>-|TRBJ2-2|TRBV5-1|TRBD2
TGCGCCAGCAGCACCGGGACTAGTCTTCCGCGGGAGCTGTTTTTT
CASSTGTSLPRELFF
>-|TRBJ1-5|TRBV6-1|-
TGTGCCAGCAACCGGGGTGCTAATCAGCCCCAGCATTTT
CASNRGANQPQHF
>-|TRBJ2-7|TRBV7-9|-
TGTGCCAGCAGCAACGGGCTCCGGGGACAATCGAACGAGCAGTACTTC
CASSNGLRGQSNEQYF
>many|TRBJ2-3|TRBV14|-
TGTGCCAGCAGCCAAAGAACCCCCCGGGGGTCTAGCACAGATACGCAGTATTTT
CASSQRTPRGSSTDTQYF
>-|TRBJ2-5|TRBV24-1|TRBD1
TGTGCCACCAGGAAGACAGGGTTAGAGACCCAGTACTTC
CATRKTGLETQYF
>-|TRBJ2-2|TRBV19|TRBD2
TGTGCCAGTAGTAACCTAGCGGCAACCGGGGAGCTGTTTTTT
CASSNLAATGELFF
>few|TRBJ2-5|TRBV6-2/TRBV6-3|TRBD2
TGTGCCACCAAACTAATGGCGGGGGGGATTCAAGAGACCCAGTACTTC
CATKLMAGGIQETQYF
>-|TRBJ2-7|TRBV6-1|-
TGTGCCAGCACTGAACCGGGACCCCTTATGTCGCAGTACTTC
CASTEPGPLMSQYF
>-|TRBJ1-5|TRBV4-1|TRBD1
TGCGCCAGCAGCCAGGCACCACGGACAGGGCGTCAGCCCCAGCATTTT
CASSQAPRTGRQPQHF
>-|TRBJ2-3|TRBV6-1|TRBD1
TGTGCCAGCGGCCGGGACAGGGGGCGCAGTGTTACAGATACGCAGTATTTT
CASGRDRGRSVTDTQYF
>-|TRBJ1-5|TRBV12-3/TRBV12-4|-
TGTGCCAGCAGTGGAGGGGACGGCAATCAGCCCCAGCATTTT
CASSGGDGNQPQHF
>-|TRBJ2-2|TRBV24-1|TRBD1
TGTGCCACCGAACGCCGGGACAGGGGGCCGGACACCGGGGAGCTGTTTTTT
CATERRDRGPDTGELFF
>few|TRBJ2-1|TRBV3-1|-
TGTGCCAGCAGCCATGGACCGGTTCGGGGTGGTGAGCAGTTCTTC
CASSHGPVRGGEQFF
>few|TRBJ1-2|TRBV6-1|TRBD1
TGTGCCAGCAGCCGCAGGGGGCGCGACTATGGCTACACCTTC
CASSRRGRDYGYTF
>many|TRBJ2-2|TRBV5-1|-
TGCGCCAGCAGCTGGAGGGACACCGGGGAGCTGTTTTTT
CASSWRDTGELFF
>-|TRBJ2-1|TRBV4-1|TRBD1
TGCGCCAGCAGCGATCGGGCGGGACAGGGCTACAATGAGCAGTTCTTC
CASSDRAGQGYNEQFF
>many|TRBJ2-2|TRBV5-1|TRBD1
TGCGCCAGCACCGACCGGGACAGGGGTACCGGGGAGCTGTTTTTT
CASTDRDRGTGELFF
>few|TRBJ2-5|TRBV12-3/TRBV12-4|TRBD2
TGTGCCAGCAGGCGGACTAGCGGGGAAGAGACCCAGTACTTC
CASRRTSGEETQYF
>-|TRBJ2-3|TRBV19|TRBD2
TGTGCCAGTAGGAAGCTAGCGGGGAAGATCACAGATACGCAGTATTTT
CASRKLAGKITDTQYF
>few|TRBJ2-3|TRBV9|-
TGTGCCAGCAGCGTAGGGCCAGGGAGAAGCACAGATACGCAGTATTTT
CASSVGPGRSTDTQYF
>few|TRBJ2-4|TRBV5-1|TRBD2
TGCGCCAGCAGCTTGTACCGGGGGGGCCTGGGCAAAAACATTCAGTACTTC
CASSLYRGGLGKNIQYF
>-|TRBJ1-2|TRBV25-1|TRBD1
TGTGCCAGCAGCATCCCGGGACAGACTCTCTATGGCTACACCTTC
CASSIPGQTLYGYTF
>-|TRBJ1-6|TRBV6-1|-
TGTGCCAGCAGGACTAGCTTTACAGGGTTTGAGGATTCACCCCTCCACTTT
CASRTSFTGFEDSPLHF
>many|TRBJ2-1|TRBV12-3/TRBV12-4|-
TGTGCCAGCAGGCTTGCCCAGAGGGACTCCTCCTACAATGAGCAGTTCTTC
CASRLAQRDSSYNEQFF
>many|TRBJ2-3|TRBV12-3/TRBV12-4|-
TGTGCCAGCAGTTTCCGGGTTTCCCCCCTCACAGATACGCAGTATTTT
CASSFRVSPLTDTQYF
>-|TRBJ2-3|TRBV3-1|-
TGTGCCAGCAGCCAATTAGGCCCGACAGAAGCTAGCACAGATACGCAGTATTTT
CASSQLGPTEASTDTQYF
>-|TRBJ1-1|TRBV6-6|-
TGTGCCAGCAGCCCCGGACAGCCCTCTGAAGCTTTCTTT
CASSPGQPSEAFF
>many|TRBJ1-1|TRBV5-1|-
TGCGCCAGCAGCCCCCAATCTAGGAACACTGAAGCTTTCTTT
CASSPQSRNTEAFF